This entry is about one TCR beta chain. CDR1 and CDR2 (germline): SGHTA, FQGNSA. This CDR3 is built from 13 residues. The germline V and J ends were trimmed by 5 bases and 6 bases, with 13 bases remaining between them. The data are from a study of PD-1 blockade in classical Hodgkin lymphoma. TCRdb's copy holds only in-frame clones and misses some; the assay was immunoSEQ multiplex PCR. This table holds about 50,000 clones, about three quarters found once. As to time point: cycle 4 day 1 (C4D1), after around six weeks of nivolumab. All the patients suffered relapse after autologous stem cell transplantation, and brentuximab vedotin exposure differed.

The TCR was taken from a human donor with classical Hodgkin lymphoma. Material: peripheral blood mononuclear cells (PBMCs), obtained before the fourth cycle of nivolumab. The chain recombines TRBV7-2 with TRBJ1-2; possible D gene TRBD1, 5 bases. The CDR3 bases are TGTGCCAGCAGCCCTTTTGGGGCTCATGGCTACACCTTC. It translates to CASSPFGAHGYTF.